This T cell receptor beta chain was recorded in a study of OX40 agonist ivuxolimab in advanced cancers. For the study at large: Patients in the trial were receiving intravenous ivuxolimab every 2 weeks, at doses of 0.01 to 10 mg/kg. Patients treated during dose escalation were battling hepatocellular carcinoma, melanoma, renal cell or head and neck cancer.

Whole-study results and caveats: Specificity for antigen went undetermined in the expanded peripheral T cells. On average, CD8+ T cells had more expanded clones than CD4+.

Some clones are missing from TCRdb's copy, which holds only in-frame ones; the method was immunoSEQ multiplex PCR. The sample lists about 80,000 clones, approximately 85% seen once, with approximately 5.1% in the top ten. Regarding this clone: Its matching antigen is unknown.

The CDR3 loop spans 12 amino acids. CDR1 and CDR2 (germline): LGHNT, FRNRAP. V dropped 2 bases and J dropped 5 bases, with 7 bases sitting between them. The sequence derives from an adult with an advanced solid tumor such as melanoma, head and neck, liver or kidney cancer. This rearrangement joins TRBV12-5 to TRBJ2-7; D not certain. Here the sequenced sample was CD4+ or CD8+ T cells sorted from blood, taken in a trial of the OX40 agonist ivuxolimab. CDR3 loop: CASGLSSDEQYF. The CDR3 nucleotides read TGTGCTAGTGGTTTGTCCTCAGACGAGCAGTACTTC. The variable domain in full, with the rest retrieved from reference TRBV12-5 and TRBJ2-7, is DARVTQTPRHKVTEMGQEVTMRCQPILGHNTVFWYRQTMMQGLELLAYFRNRAPLDDSGMPKDRFSAEMPDATLATLKIQPSEPRDSAVYFCASGLSSDEQYFGPGTRLTVT.